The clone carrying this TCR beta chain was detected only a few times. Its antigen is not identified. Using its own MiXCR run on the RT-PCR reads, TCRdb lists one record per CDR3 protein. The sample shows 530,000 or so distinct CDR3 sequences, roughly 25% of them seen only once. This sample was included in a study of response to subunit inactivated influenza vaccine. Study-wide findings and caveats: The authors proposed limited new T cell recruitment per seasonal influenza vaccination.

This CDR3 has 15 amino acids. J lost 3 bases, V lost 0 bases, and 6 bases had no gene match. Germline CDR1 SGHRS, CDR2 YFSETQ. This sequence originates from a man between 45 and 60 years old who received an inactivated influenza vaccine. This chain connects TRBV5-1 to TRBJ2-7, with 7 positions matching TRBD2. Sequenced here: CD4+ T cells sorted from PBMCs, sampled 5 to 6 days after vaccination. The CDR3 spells CASSLEPSGRYEQYF. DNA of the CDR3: TGCGCCAGCAGCTTGGAGCCTAGCGGTCGCTACGAGCAGTACTTC. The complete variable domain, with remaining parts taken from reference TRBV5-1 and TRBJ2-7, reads KAGVTQTPRYLIKTRGQQVTLSCSPISGHRSVSWYQQTPGQGLQFLFEYFSETQRNKGNFPGRFSGRQFSNSRSEMNVSTLELGDSALYLCASSLEPSGRYEQYFGPGTRLTVT.